This TCR beta chain stems from a study of monozygotic twins with inflammatory bowel disease. TCRdb re-called the 5' RACE reads and catalogs CDR3 proteins one per entry, DNA excluded. The specimen's table records a few hundred thousand distinct CDR3 sequences. The germline V gene has CDR1 SEHNR and CDR2 FQNEAQ (reference sequence). CDR3 size: 12 residues. The sample comprised blood. The chain uses TRBV7-9 and TRBJ1-2. The clonotype originates from a human donor with ulcerative colitis or Crohn's disease, or a healthy co-twin of an affected twin (not recorded which). The CDR3 here is CASSVSRIGYTF.